What follows are 28 T cell receptor beta chains derived from one specimen sequenced in a study of T cell responses to AZD1222 COVID-19 vaccine. Using immunoSEQ multiplex PCR, the repertoire was profiled, and TCRdb retains in-frame clones only, with some absent. The sample consists of about 90,000 clones, about 86% of them appearing once. The material was peripheral blood, obtained on day 0 of AZD1222 vaccination. These receptors were obtained from an adult in good health.

This chain connects TRBV28 to TRBJ2-7; tentatively, D is TRBD2 (5 bases). There are 12 residues in the CDR3. Germline CDR1 MDHEN, CDR2 SYDVKM. The germline V and J ends were trimmed by 6 bases and 3 bases, with 9 bases remaining between them. DNA for the CDR3: TGTGCCAGCAGAGTTGAGGGCTACGAGCAGTACTTC. Its translation is CASRVEGYEQYF.

V usage is TRBV7-2 and J usage is TRBJ1-1, with 7 bases matching TRBD1. CDR3 length equals 15 residues. V trimming: 6 bases; J trimming: 2 bases; junction bases outside the gene matches: 9. CDR1 SGHTA and CDR2 FQGNSA come from the germline V gene. The CDR3 nucleotides are TGTGCCAGCAGACAGAATCGGGACAGTAACACTGAAGCTTTCTTT. Its protein product is CASRQNRDSNTEAFF.

The rearrangement uses TRBV12-3 or TRBV12-4 and TRBJ2-7; D gene ambiguous. CDR3 length: 13 residues. V was cut by 1 base and J by 4 bases, with 8 bases left in between. CDR3 in DNA: TGTGCCAGCAGTTTAGACCAGCTTTACGAGCAGTACTTC. This translates into CASSLDQLYEQYF.

Concerning this clone: Compared with germline, one end of the junction differs, possibly owing to a read error. The chain uses TRBV6-6 and TRBJ1-2; a possible D gene is TRBD1 (5 bases). The germline CDR1 and CDR2 sequences are MNHNY and SVGAGI (reference sequence). The CDR3 spans 14 residues. CDR3 sequence reads: CASRNSGTREGYTF. The CDR3 DNA reads TGTGCAAGCAGAAACTCCGGGACCAGGGAAGGCTACACCTTC.

This rearrangement joins TRBV7-2 to TRBJ2-3; 7 bases map to TRBD1. The CDR3 runs to 15 residues. V was pared by 1 base and J by 2 bases, with 3 bases of the junction left unmatched. CDR1 is SGHTA, CDR2 FQGNSA, per germline. Written as DNA, the CDR3 is TGTGCCAGCAGCTTAGACGACAGGGTCACAGATACGCAGTATTTT. Its protein product is CASSLDDRVTDTQYF.

The table lists this clone with a count of one. This chain uses TRBV7-2 with TRBJ2-5; D possibly corresponds to TRBD1 (5 bases). The CDR3 is made up of 14 amino acids. Deletions cut 6 bases from V and 3 bases from J, with 14 bases between. Germline V gene lookup returns CDR1 SGHTA and CDR2 FQGNSA. The CDR3 spells CASSWQGSEETQYF. The CDR3 region has the DNA TGTGCCAGCAGTTGGCAGGGAAGCGAAGAGACCCAGTACTTC.

CDR3 sequence reads: CASNTLAGVADTQYF. For the CDR3, the DNA is TGTGCCAGTAATACACTAGCGGGAGTGGCAGATACGCAGTATTTT. The rearrangement joins TRBV19 to TRBJ2-3; 11 bases match TRBD2. The CDR3 is 15 amino acids. CDR1 is LNHDA and CDR2 is SQIVND in the germline V gene (reference sequence). V gave up 7 bases and J gave up 4 bases; unmatched junction bases: 7.

This sequence joins TRBV9 and TRBJ2-1, with 11 bases lining up with TRBD2. This CDR3 contains 17 residues. The germline gives CDR1 SGDLS, CDR2 YYNGEE. J lost 3 bases, V lost 3 bases, and 8 bases had no gene match. Here the CDR3 DNA reads TGTGCCAGCAGCGGGGTAATAGCGGGAGGGCTCTACAATGAGCAGTTCTTC. Its protein product is CASSGVIAGGLYNEQFF.

The chain uses TRBV19 and TRBJ2-7; possible D gene TRBD1, 6 bases. The CDR3 runs to 13 residues. Trimming cost V 3 bases and J 7 bases, with 13 bases left between them. The germline CDR1 and CDR2 sequences are LNHDA and SQIVND (reference sequence). This chain's CDR3 is CASSIQGKGEQYF. CDR3 nucleotides: TGTGCCAGTAGTATCCAGGGGAAGGGGGAGCAGTACTTC.

The rearrangement joins TRBV10-3 to TRBJ2-1; 14 bases are shared with TRBD2. CDR1 and CDR2 from the germline V gene are ENHRY and SYGVKD. V lost 6 bases, J lost 12 bases, and 7 bases stayed unmatched. This CDR3 is 14 amino acids long. The DNA of the CDR3 is TGTGCCATCAGACAGGGACTAGCGGGAGTCGGGCAGTTCTTC. Translated, it gives CAIRQGLAGVGQFF.

This clone was counted once. This chain links TRBV27 with TRBJ1-5, with D uncertain. Germline assignment: CDR1 MNHEY and CDR2 SMNVEV (reference sequence). With 6 bases removed from V and 6 bases from J, the gap between germline ends came to 15 bases. The CDR3 consists of 14 residues. CDR3 region: CASRPAVAFQPQHF. The CDR3 nucleotides are TGTGCCAGCAGACCTGCCGTTGCGTTTCAGCCCCAGCATTTT.

The chain couples TRBV10-3 to TRBJ2-7; perhaps TRBD1 as D (6 bases). Germline lookup yields CDR1 ENHRY and CDR2 SYGVKD. Trimming left V 8 bases short and J 6 bases short, with 20 bases between. The CDR3 totals 14 residues. In DNA form, the CDR3 reads TGTGCCATCCGCCCGGACAGTAATAAGATCGAGCAGTACTTC. It translates to CAIRPDSNKIEQYF.

This clone is a singleton in its sample. This rearrangement joins TRBV7-2 to TRBJ2-7; 8 positions match TRBD2. J was trimmed by 6 bases and V by 5 bases; bases with no gene match: 3. Germline V gene sequence: CDR1 SGHTA, CDR2 FQGNSA. The CDR3 runs 12 residues. CDR3 amino acids: CASSPRGGEQYF. In DNA, the CDR3 is TGTGCCAGCAGCCCCCGGGGGGGCGAGCAGTACTTC.

The chain carries TRBV18 and TRBJ1-1; D is possibly TRBD1 (5 bases). V lost 4 bases, J lost 5 bases, and 14 bases lay in between. The CDR3 is 14 amino acids. CDR1 and CDR2 (germline): KGHSH, LQKENI. The CDR3 region has the DNA TGTGCCAGCTCACGACTACAGGCGGGGACTGAAGCTTTCTTT. Translation: CASSRLQAGTEAFF.

The chain couples TRBV6-1 to TRBJ1-2; weak D call: TRBD1 (6 bases). Germline V CDR1 and CDR2: MNHNS, SASEGT. Trimming stripped 2 bases from V and 5 bases from J, with 15 bases between. CDR3 length equals 15 residues. This CDR3 is CASSERWTALYGYTF. CDR3 DNA: TGTGCCAGCAGTGAAAGATGGACAGCTCTTTATGGCTACACCTTC.

The chain has TRBV29-1 and TRBJ1-2, with a weak D call TRBD1 (6 bases). The CDR3 loop spans 14 amino acids. Trimming pared 2 bases from V and 8 bases from J, leaving 18 bases between. The germline V gene has CDR1 SQVTM and CDR2 ANQGSEA. The CDR3 is CSVERGAVDLGYTF. The CDR3 DNA reads TGCAGCGTTGAAAGGGGGGCAGTTGATTTGGGCTACACCTTC.

The J gene is TRBJ1-2, the V gene TRBV4-3; D is ambiguous. This CDR3 is 12 amino acids long. The ends were cut back, 3 bases at V and 3 bases at J, with 5 bases in the middle. The germline V gene has CDR1 LGHNA and CDR2 YSLEER. CDR3 loop: CASSHPYYGYTF. CDR3 nucleotide sequence: TGCGCCAGCAGCCACCCTTACTATGGCTACACCTTC.

The J gene is TRBJ2-3, the V gene TRBV6-1; D is unresolved. Trimming removed 3 bases from V and 0 bases from J, with 7 bases in between. The germline gives CDR1 MNHNS, CDR2 SASEGT. The CDR3 consists of 14 residues. The CDR3 is CASSEHQSTDTQYF. CDR3 bases: TGTGCCAGCAGTGAGCACCAAAGCACAGATACGCAGTATTTT.

The rearrangement links TRBV30 to TRBJ1-2, with 7 positions matching TRBD1. This CDR3 is 14 amino acids long. J was trimmed by 3 bases and V by 2 bases; bases with no gene match: 6. From germline, CDR1 is GTSNPN and CDR2 SVGIG (reference sequence). In DNA form, the CDR3 reads TGTGCCTGGAGTCGGAAACAGGGGTACTATGGCTACACCTTC. Translation gives CAWSRKQGYYGYTF.

The chain is built from TRBV7-3 and TRBJ2-7; no clear D gene. The CDR3 contains 10 residues. Germline values: CDR1 SGHTA, CDR2 FQGTGA. The V and J ends lost 8 bases and 8 bases respectively, with 10 bases between them. For the CDR3, the DNA is TGTGCCAGCCGACGCCCCCAGCAGTACTTC. Protein product: CASRRPQQYF.

This sequence joins TRBV27 and TRBJ1-5; a weak D match, TRBD1 (5 bases). The CDR3 length is 15 residues. Germline V gene lookup returns CDR1 MNHEY and CDR2 SMNVEV (reference sequence). V was trimmed by 5 bases and J by 0 bases, leaving 11 bases between them. The CDR3 here is CASSPQGISNQPQHF. The CDR3, as DNA: TGTGCCAGCAGTCCCCAGGGCATTAGCAATCAGCCCCAGCATTTT.

The rearrangement links TRBV11-2 to TRBJ2-7; D ambiguous. The CDR3 is 14 amino acids. CDR1 and CDR2 from the germline V gene are SGHAT and FQNNGV. V was clipped by 5 bases and J by 3 bases, with 14 bases between them. The CDR3 region has the DNA TGTGCCAGCAGCCCACGGGTCAGTATCTACGAGCAGTACTTC. It yields the protein CASSPRVSIYEQYF.

J is TRBJ1-1 and V is TRBV7-9, with D perhaps matching TRBD1 (6 bases). The germline CDR1 and CDR2 sequences are SEHNR and FQNEAQ (reference sequence). There are 15 residues in the CDR3. The V and J ends lost 0 bases and 4 bases respectively, with 12 bases between them. CDR3 protein: CASSLAGGRGTEAFF. Written as DNA, the CDR3 is TGTGCCAGCAGCTTAGCGGGGGGCCGCGGCACTGAAGCTTTCTTT.

V gene TRBV21-1 combines with J gene TRBJ2-1; no DNA check was done on the table's D call, TRBD2. TRBV21-1 is noted as a pseudogene. The CDR3 loop spans 14 amino acids. The CDR3 DNA follows: TGTGCCAGCACCGCCGAGCGTACTAGAGACGAGCAGTTCTTC. The encoded protein is CASTAERTRDEQFF.

J is TRBJ2-6 and V is TRBV28; D could derive from TRBD1 or TRBD2 (5 bases each). The V gene's germline CDR1 is MDHEN and CDR2 SYDVKM. The ends were cut back, 5 bases at V and 1 base at J, with 12 bases in the middle. The CDR3 is 16 residues long. The CDR3 DNA follows: TGTGCCAGCAGTCCGGGACGCTATTCTGGGGCCAACGTCCTGACTTTC. Translation gives CASSPGRYSGANVLTF.

This chain uses TRBV7-6 with TRBJ2-1; maybe TRBD2 (5 bases). The germline V gene encodes CDR1 SGHVS and CDR2 FNYEAQ. The CDR3 runs 16 residues. V was trimmed by 4 bases and J by 10 bases, leaving 23 bases between them. CDR3 DNA sequence: TGTGCCAGCAGCTCCCGGACGGCGACTCCGACGGGAGAGCAGTTCTTC. Its translation is CASSSRTATPTGEQFF.

V and J are TRBV14 and TRBJ2-3, with D uncertain. The CDR3 is 12 amino acids. From germline, CDR1 is SGHDN and CDR2 FVKESK. V shed 9 bases and J shed 3 bases, with 10 bases lying between them. As DNA, the CDR3 is TGTGCCAGTTTGTTTTCAACAGATACGCAGTATTTT. Amino acid sequence: CASLFSTDTQYF.

This chain connects TRBV2 to TRBJ2-1; D remains ambiguous. The length of the CDR3 is 16 residues. CDR1 is SNHLY, CDR2 FYNNEI, per germline. V lost 6 bases, J lost 7 bases, and 22 bases lay in between. The CDR3 is CASSIDRVLTGNEQFF. The CDR3 coding sequence is TGTGCCAGCAGCATAGACCGGGTGCTCACCGGGAATGAGCAGTTCTTC.